Shown below are 3 T cell receptor beta chains from a single sample sequenced in a study of blood T cells in healthy people across ages. Together with a sample-barcoded 5' primer, a J-beta primer mix was included in a second PCR lasting about 6 to 11 cycles. TCRdb itself ran the 5' RACE reads through MiXCR, one entry per CDR3 protein. The table lists 1,300,000 or so distinct CDR3 sequences, approximately 59% of them singletons, with 6.7% in the top ten. Sequenced material: blood. Receptors were obtained from a man aged 18 to 35 in good health.

The genes are TRBV12-3 or TRBV12-4 and TRBJ2-5, with 10 bases fitting TRBD2. V was pared by 6 bases and J by 5 bases, with 9 bases of the junction left unmatched. The CDR3 runs 15 residues. CDR3 residues: CASRRSGGRLETQYF. The CDR3 DNA is TGTGCCAGCAGGCGTAGCGGGGGGCGTCTGGAGACCCAGTACTTC.

CDR3 in amino acids: CASSQNRNSPLHF. CDR3 sequence (DNA): TGTGCCAGCAGCCAGAACCGCAATTCACCCCTCCACTTT. This chain uses TRBV3-1 with TRBJ1-6; D gene unclear. Germline V gene sequence: CDR1 LGHDT, CDR2 YNNKEL (reference sequence). V lost 3 bases and J 7 bases, leaving 7 bases between the germline ends. The CDR3 loop spans 13 amino acids.

This chain connects TRBV20-1 to TRBJ2-4, with 8 bases lining up with TRBD1. The J call is uncertain, as TRBJ2-7 better fits the DNA end. This CDR3 spans 12 amino acids. CDR1 is DFQATT and CDR2 is SNEGSKA in the germline V gene (reference sequence). The CDR3, as DNA: TGCAGTGCTCCGGCAGGGGGCAACGAGCAGTACTTC. It yields the protein CSAPAGGNEQYF.